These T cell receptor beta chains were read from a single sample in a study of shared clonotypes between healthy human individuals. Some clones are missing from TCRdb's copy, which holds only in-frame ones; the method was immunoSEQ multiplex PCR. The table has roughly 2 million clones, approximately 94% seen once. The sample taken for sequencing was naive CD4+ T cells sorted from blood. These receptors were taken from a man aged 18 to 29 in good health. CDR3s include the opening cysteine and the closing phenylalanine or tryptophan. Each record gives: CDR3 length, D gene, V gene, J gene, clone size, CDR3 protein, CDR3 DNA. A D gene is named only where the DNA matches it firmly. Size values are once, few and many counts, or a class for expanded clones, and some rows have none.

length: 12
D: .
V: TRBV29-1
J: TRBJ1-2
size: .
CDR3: CSVDLGGYGYTF
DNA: TGCAGCGTTGATCTCGGGGGTTATGGCTACACCTTC

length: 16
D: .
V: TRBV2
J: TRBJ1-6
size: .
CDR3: CASSEGRGTYNSPLHF
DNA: TGTGCCAGCAGTGAAGGTCGGGGAACCTATAATTCACCCCTCCACTTT

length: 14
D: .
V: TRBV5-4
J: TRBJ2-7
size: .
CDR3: CASSLGGASDEQYF
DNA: TGTGCCAGCAGCTTGGGAGGGGCTAGCGACGAGCAGTACTTC

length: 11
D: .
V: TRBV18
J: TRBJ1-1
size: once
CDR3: CASFRDTEAFF
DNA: TGTGCCAGCTTCAGGGACACTGAAGCTTTCTTT

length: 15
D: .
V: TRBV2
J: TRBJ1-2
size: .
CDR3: CASIQALGANYGYTF
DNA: TGTGCCAGCATACAGGCGTTGGGGGCTAACTATGGCTACACCTTC

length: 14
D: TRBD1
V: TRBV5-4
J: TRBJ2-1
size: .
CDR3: CASSTGTGYNEQFF
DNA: TGTGCCAGCAGCACCGGGACAGGCTACAATGAGCAGTTCTTC

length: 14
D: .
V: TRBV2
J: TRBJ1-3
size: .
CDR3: CASTAEYSGNTIYF
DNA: TGTGCCAGCACGGCAGAATACTCTGGAAACACCATATATTTT

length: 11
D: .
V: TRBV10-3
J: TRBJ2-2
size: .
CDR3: CAISEFGELFF
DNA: TGTGCCATCAGTGAGTTTGGGGAGCTGTTTTTT

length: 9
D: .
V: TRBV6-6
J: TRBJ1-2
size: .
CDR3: CASRPGYTF
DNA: TGTGCCAGCCGGCCGGGCTACACCTTC

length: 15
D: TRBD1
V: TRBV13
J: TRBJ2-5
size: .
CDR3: CASSSGTGGAETQYF
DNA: TGTGCCAGCAGCTCCGGGACAGGGGGAGCGGAGACCCAGTACTTC

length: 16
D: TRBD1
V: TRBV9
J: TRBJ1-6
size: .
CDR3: CASSVDGQGRNSPLHF
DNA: TGTGCCAGCAGCGTAGACGGACAGGGACGTAATTCACCCCTCCACTTT

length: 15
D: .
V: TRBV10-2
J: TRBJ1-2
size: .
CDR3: CASSEMDSQNYGYTF
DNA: TGCGCCAGCAGTGAAATGGATTCCCAGAACTATGGCTACACCTTC

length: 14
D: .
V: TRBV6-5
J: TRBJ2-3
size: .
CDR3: CASRTELSTDTQYF
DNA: TGTGCCAGCCGGACAGAGCTTAGCACAGATACGCAGTATTTT

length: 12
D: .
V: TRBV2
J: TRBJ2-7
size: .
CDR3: CASRILGAEQYF
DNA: TGTGCCAGCAGAATATTGGGAGCTGAGCAGTACTTC

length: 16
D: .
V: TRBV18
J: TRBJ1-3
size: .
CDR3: CASSSIPDAAGNTIYF
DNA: TGTGCCAGCTCATCGATCCCGGACGCGGCTGGAAACACCATATATTTT

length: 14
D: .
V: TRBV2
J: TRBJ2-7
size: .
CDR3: CASSEELGRYEQYF
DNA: TGTGCCAGCAGTGAAGAGTTGGGGAGGTACGAGCAGTACTTC

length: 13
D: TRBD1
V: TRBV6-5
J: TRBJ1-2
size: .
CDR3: CASSRTGPNGYTF
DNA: TGTGCCAGCAGTCGGACAGGGCCGAATGGCTACACCTTC

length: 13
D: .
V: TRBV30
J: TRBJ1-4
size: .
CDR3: CAWSVESGERLFF
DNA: TGTGCCTGGAGTGTAGAATCCGGGGAGAGGCTGTTTTTT

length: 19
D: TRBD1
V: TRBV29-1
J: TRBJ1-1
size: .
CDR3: CSVRHQPNPGTASRSEAFF
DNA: TGCAGCGTCCGTCACCAACCGAATCCCGGGACAGCGTCGAGGTCTGAAGCTTTCTTT

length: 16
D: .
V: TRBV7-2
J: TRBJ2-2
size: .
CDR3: CASSLESSANTGELFF
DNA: TGTGCCAGCAGCTTAGAAAGCAGCGCGAACACCGGGGAGCTGTTTTTT

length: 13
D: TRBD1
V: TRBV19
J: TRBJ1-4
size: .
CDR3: CASKDRGYEKLFF
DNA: TGTGCCAGTAAAGACAGGGGTTATGAAAAACTGTTTTTT

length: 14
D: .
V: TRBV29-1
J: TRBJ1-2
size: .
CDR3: CSVEDRDNNYGYTF
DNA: TGCAGCGTTGAAGATCGGGACAATAACTATGGCTACACCTTC

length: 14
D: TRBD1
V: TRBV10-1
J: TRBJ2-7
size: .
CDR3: CASRLGTGPYEQYF
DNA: TGCGCCAGCAGGCTTGGGACAGGGCCGTACGAGCAGTACTTC

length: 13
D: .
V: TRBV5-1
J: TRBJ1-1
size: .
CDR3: CASRTRPSTEAFF
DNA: TGCGCCAGCAGAACCCGCCCAAGCACTGAAGCTTTCTTT

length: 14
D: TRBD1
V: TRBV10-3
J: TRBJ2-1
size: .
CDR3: CAIRSQGVDNEQFF
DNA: TGTGCCATCAGATCGCAGGGGGTGGACAATGAGCAGTTCTTC

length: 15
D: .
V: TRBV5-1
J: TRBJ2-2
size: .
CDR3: CASSSTGQNTGELFF
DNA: TGCGCCAGCAGCTCCACAGGGCAAAACACCGGGGAGCTGTTTTTT

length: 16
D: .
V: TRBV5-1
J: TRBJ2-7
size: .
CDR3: CASSVPGTSSSYEQYF
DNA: TGCGCCAGCAGCGTTCCCGGGACATCATCCTCCTACGAGCAGTACTTC

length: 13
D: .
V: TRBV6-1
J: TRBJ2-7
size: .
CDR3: CASSEAASYEQYF
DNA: TGTGCCAGCAGTGAGGCAGCCTCCTACGAGCAGTACTTC

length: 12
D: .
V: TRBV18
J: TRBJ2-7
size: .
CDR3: CASSPEAYEQYF
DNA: TGTGCCAGCTCACCAGAGGCCTACGAGCAGTACTTC

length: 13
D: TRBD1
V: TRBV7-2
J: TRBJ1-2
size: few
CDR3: CASSEGQGYGYTF
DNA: TGTGCCAGCAGCGAGGGACAGGGATATGGCTACACCTTC

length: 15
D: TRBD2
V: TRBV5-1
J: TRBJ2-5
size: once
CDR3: CASSKLGLYQETQYF
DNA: TGCGCCAGCAGCAAACTGGGACTATACCAAGAGACCCAGTACTTC

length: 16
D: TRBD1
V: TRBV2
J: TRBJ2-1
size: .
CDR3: CASLQGRMIPYNEQFF
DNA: TGTGCCAGTTTACAGGGGCGAATGATTCCGTACAATGAGCAGTTCTTC

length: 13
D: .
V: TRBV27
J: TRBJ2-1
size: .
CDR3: CASRPPGHNEQFF
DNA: TGTGCCAGCAGACCCCCGGGGCACAATGAGCAGTTCTTC

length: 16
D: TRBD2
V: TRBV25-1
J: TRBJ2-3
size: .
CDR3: CASTTGTSGSTDTQYF
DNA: TGTGCCAGCACCACCGGGACTAGCGGATCCACAGATACGCAGTATTTT

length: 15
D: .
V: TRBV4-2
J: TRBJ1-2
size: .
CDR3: CASSQGTTANYGYTF
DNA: TGTGCCAGCAGCCAAGGTACCACAGCAAACTATGGCTACACCTTC

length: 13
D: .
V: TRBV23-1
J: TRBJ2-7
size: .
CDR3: CASSPTVYHEQYF
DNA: TGCGCCAGCAGTCCTACAGTCTACCACGAGCAGTACTTC